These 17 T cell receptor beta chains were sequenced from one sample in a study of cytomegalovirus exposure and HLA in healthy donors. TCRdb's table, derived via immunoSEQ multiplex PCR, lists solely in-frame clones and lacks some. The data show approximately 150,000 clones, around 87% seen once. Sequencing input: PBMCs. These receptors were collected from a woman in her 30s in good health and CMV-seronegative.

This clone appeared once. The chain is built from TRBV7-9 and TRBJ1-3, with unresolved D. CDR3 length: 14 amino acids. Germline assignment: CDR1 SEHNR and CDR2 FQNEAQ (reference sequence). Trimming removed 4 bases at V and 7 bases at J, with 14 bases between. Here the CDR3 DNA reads TGTGCCAGCAGCTCAGACGGAGGGTGGAACACCATATATTTT. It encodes CASSSDGGWNTIYF.

The CDR3 DNA follows: TGTGCCAGCAGTGAAAGGGGGGAGGGAGCGGCAGATACGCAGTATTTT. This gives the protein CASSERGEGAADTQYF. The chain has TRBV6-1 and TRBJ2-3, with a tentative D call TRBD2 (7 bases). Trimming removed 2 bases from V and 4 bases from J, with 16 bases in between. The CDR3 covers 16 residues. CDR1 and CDR2 (germline): MNHNS, SASEGT.

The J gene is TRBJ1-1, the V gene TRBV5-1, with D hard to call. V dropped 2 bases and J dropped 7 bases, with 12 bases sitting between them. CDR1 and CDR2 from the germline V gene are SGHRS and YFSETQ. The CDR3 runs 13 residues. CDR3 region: CASSLFNGYEAFF. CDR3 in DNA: TGCGCCAGCAGCTTATTCAACGGTTATGAAGCTTTCTTT. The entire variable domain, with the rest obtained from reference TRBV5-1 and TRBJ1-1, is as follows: KAGVTQTPRYLIKTRGQQVTLSCSPISGHRSVSWYQQTPGQGLQFLFEYFSETQRNKGNFPGRFSGRQFSNSRSEMNVSTLELGDSALYLCASSLFNGYEAFFGQGTRLTVV.

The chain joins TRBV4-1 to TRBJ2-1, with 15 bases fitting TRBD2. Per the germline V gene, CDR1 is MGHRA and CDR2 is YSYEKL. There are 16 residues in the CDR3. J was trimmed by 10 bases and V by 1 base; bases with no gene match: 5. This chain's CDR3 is CASSQGTSGGANEQFF. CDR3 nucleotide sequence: TGCGCCAGCAGCCAAGGGACTAGCGGGGGGGCCAACGAGCAGTTCTTC.

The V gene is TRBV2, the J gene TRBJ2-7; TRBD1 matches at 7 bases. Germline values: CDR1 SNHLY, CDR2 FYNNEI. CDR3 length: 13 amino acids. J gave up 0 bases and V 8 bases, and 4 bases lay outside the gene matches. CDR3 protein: CASGDRDSYEQYF. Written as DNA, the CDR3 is TGTGCCAGCGGCGACAGGGACTCCTACGAGCAGTACTTC.

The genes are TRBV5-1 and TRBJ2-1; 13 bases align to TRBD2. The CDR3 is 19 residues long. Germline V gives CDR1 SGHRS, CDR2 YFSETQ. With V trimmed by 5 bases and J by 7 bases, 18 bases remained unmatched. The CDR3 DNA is TGCGCCAGCAGTGATGTCCCCCTCAGACTAGCGGGGGGTCGGAATGAGCAGTTCTTC. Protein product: CASSDVPLRLAGGRNEQFF. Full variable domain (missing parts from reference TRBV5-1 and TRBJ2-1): KAGVTQTPRYLIKTRGQQVTLSCSPISGHRSVSWYQQTPGQGLQFLFEYFSETQRNKGNFPGRFSGRQFSNSRSEMNVSTLELGDSALYLCASSDVPLRLAGGRNEQFFGPGTRLTVL.

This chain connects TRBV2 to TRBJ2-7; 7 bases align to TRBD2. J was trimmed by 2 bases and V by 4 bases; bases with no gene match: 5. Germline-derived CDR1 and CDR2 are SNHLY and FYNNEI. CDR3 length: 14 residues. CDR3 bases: TGTGCCAGCAGTGGGGCTAGCGGTACCTACGAGCAGTACTTC. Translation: CASSGASGTYEQYF.

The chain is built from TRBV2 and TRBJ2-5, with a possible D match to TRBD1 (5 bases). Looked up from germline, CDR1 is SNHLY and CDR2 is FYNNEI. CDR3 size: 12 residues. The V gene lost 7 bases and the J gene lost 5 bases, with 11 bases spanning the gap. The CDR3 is CASKRGPETQYF. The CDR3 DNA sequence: TGTGCCAGCAAAAGGGGTCCGGAGACCCAGTACTTC.

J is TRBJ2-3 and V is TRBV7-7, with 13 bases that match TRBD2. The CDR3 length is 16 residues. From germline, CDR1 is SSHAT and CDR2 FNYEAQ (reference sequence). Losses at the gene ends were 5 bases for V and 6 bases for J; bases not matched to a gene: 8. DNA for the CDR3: TGTGCCAGCAGCCCAGGGACTAGCGGGGTTACCGATACGCAGTATTTT. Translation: CASSPGTSGVTDTQYF.

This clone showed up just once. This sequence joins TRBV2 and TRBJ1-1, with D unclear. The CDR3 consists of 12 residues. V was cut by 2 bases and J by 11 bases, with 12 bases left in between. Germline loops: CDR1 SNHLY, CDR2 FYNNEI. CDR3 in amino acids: CASSETVLRAFF. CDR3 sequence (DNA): TGTGCCAGCAGTGAAACGGTTTTGAGGGCTTTCTTT.

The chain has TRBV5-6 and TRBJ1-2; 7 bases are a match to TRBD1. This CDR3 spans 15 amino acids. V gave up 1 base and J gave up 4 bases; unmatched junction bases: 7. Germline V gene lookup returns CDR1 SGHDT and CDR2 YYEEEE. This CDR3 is CASSLFAGQLYGYTF. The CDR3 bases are TGTGCCAGCAGCTTGTTTGCGGGACAGCTCTATGGCTACACCTTC.

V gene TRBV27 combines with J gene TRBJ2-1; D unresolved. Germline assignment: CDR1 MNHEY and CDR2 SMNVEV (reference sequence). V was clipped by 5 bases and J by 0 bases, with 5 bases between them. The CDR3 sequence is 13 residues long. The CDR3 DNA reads TGTGCCAGCAGTACCAGCTCCTACAATGAGCAGTTCTTC. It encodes CASSTSSYNEQFF.

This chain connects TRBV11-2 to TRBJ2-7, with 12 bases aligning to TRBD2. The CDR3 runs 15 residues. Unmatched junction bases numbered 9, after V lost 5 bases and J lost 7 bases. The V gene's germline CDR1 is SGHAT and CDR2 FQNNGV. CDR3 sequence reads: CASSGGLAGSWEQYF. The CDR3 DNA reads TGTGCCAGCAGCGGAGGACTAGCGGGGAGTTGGGAGCAGTACTTC. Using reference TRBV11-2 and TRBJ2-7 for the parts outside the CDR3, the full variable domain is EAGVAQSPRYKIIEKRQSVAFWCNPISGHATLYWYQQILGQGPKLLIQFQNNGVVDDSQLPKDRFSAERLKGVDSTLKIQPAKLEDSAVYLCASSGGLAGSWEQYFGPGTRLTVT.

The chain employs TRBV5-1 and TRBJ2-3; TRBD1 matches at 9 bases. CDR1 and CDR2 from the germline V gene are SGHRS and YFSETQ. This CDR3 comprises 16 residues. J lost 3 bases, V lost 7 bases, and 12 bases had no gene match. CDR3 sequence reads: CASGTGGAVITDTQYF. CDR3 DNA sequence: TGCGCCAGCGGTACAGGGGGCGCGGTCATAACAGATACGCAGTATTTT.

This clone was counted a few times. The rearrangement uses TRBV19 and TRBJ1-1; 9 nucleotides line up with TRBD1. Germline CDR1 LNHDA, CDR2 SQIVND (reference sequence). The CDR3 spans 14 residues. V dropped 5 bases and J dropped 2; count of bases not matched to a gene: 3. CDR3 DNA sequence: TGTGCCAGTAGTGGGGGACAGGGCAACACTGAAGCTTTCTTT. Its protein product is CASSGGQGNTEAFF. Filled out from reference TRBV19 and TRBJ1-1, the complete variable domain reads DGGITQSPKYLFRKEGQNVTLSCEQNLNHDAMYWYRQDPGQGLRLIYYSQIVNDFQKGDIAEGYSVSREKKESFPLTVTSAQKNPTAFYLCASSGGQGNTEAFFGQGTRLTVV.

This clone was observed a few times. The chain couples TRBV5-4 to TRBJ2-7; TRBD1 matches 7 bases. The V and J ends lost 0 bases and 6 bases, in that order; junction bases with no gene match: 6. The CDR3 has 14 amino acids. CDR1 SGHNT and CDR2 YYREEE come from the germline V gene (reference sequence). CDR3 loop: CASSLGTGALEQYF. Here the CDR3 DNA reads TGTGCCAGCAGCTTGGGGACAGGAGCTCTCGAGCAGTACTTC. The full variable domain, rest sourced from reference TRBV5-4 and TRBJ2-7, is ETGVTQSPTHLIKTRGQQVTLRCSSQSGHNTVSWYQQALGQGPQFIFQYYREEENGRGNFPPRFSGLQFPNYSSELNVNALELDDSALYLCASSLGTGALEQYFGPGTRLTVT.

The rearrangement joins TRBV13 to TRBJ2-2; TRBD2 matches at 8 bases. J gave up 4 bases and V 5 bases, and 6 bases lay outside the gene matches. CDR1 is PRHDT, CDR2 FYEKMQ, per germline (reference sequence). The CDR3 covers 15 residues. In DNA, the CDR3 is TGTGCCAGCAGCAATAGCGGGGATCTCACCGGGGAGCTGTTTTTT. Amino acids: CASSNSGDLTGELFF.